This TCR beta chain is drawn from a study of T-cell reconstitution after alpha-beta-depleted transplantation in children (dated by TCRdb to 2016 to 2018). About the study as a whole: The study quantitatively tracked T-cell immune reconstitution after TCRalphabeta/CD19-depleted allogeneic hematopoietic cell transplantation in children using TCR repertoire profiling.

The library came from PCR. Sequencing used an Illumina HiSeq 2500. TCR libraries were prepared with molecular barcoding, using unique molecular identifiers to normalize TCRbeta repertoire quantification. Clones were called with MiXCR by TCRdb after fastp trimmed the public reads at Q25, and only in-frame beta chains were retained. Each CDR3 protein gets just one entry, which takes the most common genes and DNA from the rows behind it. The sample data list about 980,000 distinct CDR3 sequences, and less than 30% of these were observed just once. The top ten clones comprise 25% to 35% of the sample. A remark on this clonotype: No antigen is known for it. No much larger clone exists at a distance of one base, and base qualities are not known.

Study-level results and caveats: In some patients, the high TCRbeta diversity seen at day 60 was put down to recipient T cells and intrathymic progenitors that had survived conditioning. Over subsequent months, a decline in hyperexpanded clone frequencies was noted, and after one year, T-cell counts and TCRbeta diversity were mostly ascribed to newly produced T cells. The apparently early recovery of alphabetaT-cell counts about two months after transplant reportedly depended on only several hundred rapidly expanded clones that came from non-depleted graft cells.

According to the study, the label for this sample's treatment or condition signals: allogeneic hematopoietic cell transplantation with graft depleted of TCRalphabeta T cells and CD19 B cells. Transplant recipients were children who received TCRalphabeta/CD19-depleted allogeneic hematopoietic cell grafts. Specimen: PBMCs, mostly from graft donor cells, collected 360 days after TCRalphabeta/CD19-depleted stem cell transplant. The receptor's source is a boy younger than two who had a stem cell transplant for SCID, so the T cells may come from the graft donor.

The CDR3 in this case is CASSPISLAGGSNTGELFF. Here is the DNA: TGTGCCAGCAGTCCAATATCACTAGCGGGGGGTTCGAACACCGGGGAGCTGTTTTTT. This sequence uses TRBV27 and TRBJ2-2, with TRBD2 matching 12 junction bases. Sequences MNHEY (CDR1) and SMNVEV (CDR2) are obtained from the germline V gene (reference sequence). Germline trimming amounts to 5 bases on V and 0 bases on J, with 10 as the count of junction bases outside the gene matches. The CDR3, cysteine through phenylalanine, is 19 amino acids long. This entry keeps only the CDR3 DNA: 57 bases, framed from base 1.